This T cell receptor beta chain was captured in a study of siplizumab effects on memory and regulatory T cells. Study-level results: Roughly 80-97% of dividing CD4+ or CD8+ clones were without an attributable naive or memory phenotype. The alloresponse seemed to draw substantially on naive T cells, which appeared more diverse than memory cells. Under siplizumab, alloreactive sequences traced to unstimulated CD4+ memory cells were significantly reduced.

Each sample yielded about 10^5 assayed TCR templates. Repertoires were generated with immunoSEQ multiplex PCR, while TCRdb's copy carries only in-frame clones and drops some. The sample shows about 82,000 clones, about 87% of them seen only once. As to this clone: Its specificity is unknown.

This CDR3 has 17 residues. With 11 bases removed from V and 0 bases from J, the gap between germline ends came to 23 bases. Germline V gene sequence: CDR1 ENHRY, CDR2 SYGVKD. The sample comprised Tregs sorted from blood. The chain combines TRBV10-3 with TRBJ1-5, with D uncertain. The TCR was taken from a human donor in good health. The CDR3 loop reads CAPGNSLGVYSNQPQHF. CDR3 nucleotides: TGTGCCCCCGGGAACTCTCTCGGGGTTTATAGCAATCAGCCCCAGCATTTT.